This T cell receptor beta chain was retrieved from a study of blood T cell repertoires in COVID-19. Overall study context: Donors in the United States, Italy and Spain gave samples during acute or convalescent COVID-19. PBMCs, B-cell-depleted T cells, or T cells were the source of the cDNA or gDNA that made up the material.

Original data processing: The authors estimated nucleated cell counts from reference gene primer amplification. The protocol was immunoSEQ multiplex PCR, while the TCRdb copy is restricted to in-frame clones and leaves out a portion. V and J calls and clone size are those listed in that table; D and trimming were worked out from the DNA. The sample holds about 41,000 clones; around 82% are singletons and the top ten take less than 40%. Per germline, CDR1 MNHEY and CDR2 SVGAGI. V lost 4 bases, J lost 1 base, and 13 bases lay in between. The CDR3 sequence is 15 residues long. Sequenced: peripheral blood. This receptor was obtained from a man in his forties with active or convalescent COVID-19. This sequence joins TRBV6-5 and TRBJ1-1; TRBD1 might be the D (5 bases). Written as DNA, the CDR3 is TGTGCCAGCAGTTTCGGGGGGAGAACGAACACTGAAGCTTTCTTT. Translation gives CASSFGGRTNTEAFF.